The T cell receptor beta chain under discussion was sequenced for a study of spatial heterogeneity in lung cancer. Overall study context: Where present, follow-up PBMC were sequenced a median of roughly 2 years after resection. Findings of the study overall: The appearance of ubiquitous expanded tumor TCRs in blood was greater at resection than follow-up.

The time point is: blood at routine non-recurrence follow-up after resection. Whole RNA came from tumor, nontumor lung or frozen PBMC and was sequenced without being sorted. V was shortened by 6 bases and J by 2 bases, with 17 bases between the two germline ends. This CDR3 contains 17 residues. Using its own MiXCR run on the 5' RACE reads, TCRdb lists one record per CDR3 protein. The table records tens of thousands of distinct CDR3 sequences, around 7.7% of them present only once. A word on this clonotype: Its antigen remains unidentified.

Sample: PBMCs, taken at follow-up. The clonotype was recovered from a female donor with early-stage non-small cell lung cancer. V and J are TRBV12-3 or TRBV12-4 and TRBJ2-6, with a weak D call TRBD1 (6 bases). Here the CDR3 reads CASRGPEQGTGANVLTF. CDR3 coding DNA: TGTGCCAGCAGGGGACCCGAACAGGGCACTGGGGCCAACGTCCTGACTTTC.